Many counts were recorded for the clone carrying this T cell receptor (beta chain). These data originate in a study of early T cells in non-severe SARS-CoV-2 infection. Study context: Sequenced bulk RNA came from whole blood that was unsorted, and chains were unpaired.

The CDR3 consists of 14 residues. V shed 2 bases and J shed 5 bases, with 12 bases lying between them. Germline CDR1 and CDR2: MNHEY and SVGAGI. MiXCR, run by TCRdb on the 5' RACE reads, gives a single entry per CDR3 protein. The sample lists 45,000 to 65,000 distinct CDR3 sequences, approximately 10% occurring once. Sequencing was carried out using whole blood. The chain employs TRBV6-5 and TRBJ2-5, with TRBD1 as a possible D gene (5 bases). The source of this sequence is an adult who was a healthcare worker with PCR-confirmed SARS-CoV-2 infection or an uninfected control (not recorded which). CDR3 loop: CASSYGAGLETQYF. In DNA, the CDR3 is TGTGCCAGCAGTTACGGGGCAGGTTTGGAGACCCAGTACTTC.